This entry is about one T cell receptor (beta chain). Its matching antigen is unknown. Through a sample-barcoded 5' primer and a J-beta primer mix, a second PCR was run for roughly 6 to 12 cycles. One entry per CDR3 protein results from TCRdb running MiXCR on the 5' RACE reads. Here the sample spans around 2 million distinct CDR3 sequences, about two fifths being singletons. This sample is drawn from a study of blood T cells in healthy people across ages. Findings and limits, study-wide: A greater number of naive CD4+ cells and higher diversity distinguished long-lived donors from aged donors.

Germline assignment: CDR1 SGHVS and CDR2 FNYEAQ. This CDR3 is 15 amino acids long. V was trimmed by 5 bases and J by 4 bases, leaving 16 bases between them. The source is a human donor in good health. Sequenced material: blood. The chain uses TRBV7-6 and TRBJ2-3, with a weak D call TRBD2 (7 bases). The CDR3 here is CASSPDGGAADTQYF. CDR3 DNA: TGTGCCAGCAGCCCCGATGGGGGGGCTGCAGATACGCAGTATTTT.